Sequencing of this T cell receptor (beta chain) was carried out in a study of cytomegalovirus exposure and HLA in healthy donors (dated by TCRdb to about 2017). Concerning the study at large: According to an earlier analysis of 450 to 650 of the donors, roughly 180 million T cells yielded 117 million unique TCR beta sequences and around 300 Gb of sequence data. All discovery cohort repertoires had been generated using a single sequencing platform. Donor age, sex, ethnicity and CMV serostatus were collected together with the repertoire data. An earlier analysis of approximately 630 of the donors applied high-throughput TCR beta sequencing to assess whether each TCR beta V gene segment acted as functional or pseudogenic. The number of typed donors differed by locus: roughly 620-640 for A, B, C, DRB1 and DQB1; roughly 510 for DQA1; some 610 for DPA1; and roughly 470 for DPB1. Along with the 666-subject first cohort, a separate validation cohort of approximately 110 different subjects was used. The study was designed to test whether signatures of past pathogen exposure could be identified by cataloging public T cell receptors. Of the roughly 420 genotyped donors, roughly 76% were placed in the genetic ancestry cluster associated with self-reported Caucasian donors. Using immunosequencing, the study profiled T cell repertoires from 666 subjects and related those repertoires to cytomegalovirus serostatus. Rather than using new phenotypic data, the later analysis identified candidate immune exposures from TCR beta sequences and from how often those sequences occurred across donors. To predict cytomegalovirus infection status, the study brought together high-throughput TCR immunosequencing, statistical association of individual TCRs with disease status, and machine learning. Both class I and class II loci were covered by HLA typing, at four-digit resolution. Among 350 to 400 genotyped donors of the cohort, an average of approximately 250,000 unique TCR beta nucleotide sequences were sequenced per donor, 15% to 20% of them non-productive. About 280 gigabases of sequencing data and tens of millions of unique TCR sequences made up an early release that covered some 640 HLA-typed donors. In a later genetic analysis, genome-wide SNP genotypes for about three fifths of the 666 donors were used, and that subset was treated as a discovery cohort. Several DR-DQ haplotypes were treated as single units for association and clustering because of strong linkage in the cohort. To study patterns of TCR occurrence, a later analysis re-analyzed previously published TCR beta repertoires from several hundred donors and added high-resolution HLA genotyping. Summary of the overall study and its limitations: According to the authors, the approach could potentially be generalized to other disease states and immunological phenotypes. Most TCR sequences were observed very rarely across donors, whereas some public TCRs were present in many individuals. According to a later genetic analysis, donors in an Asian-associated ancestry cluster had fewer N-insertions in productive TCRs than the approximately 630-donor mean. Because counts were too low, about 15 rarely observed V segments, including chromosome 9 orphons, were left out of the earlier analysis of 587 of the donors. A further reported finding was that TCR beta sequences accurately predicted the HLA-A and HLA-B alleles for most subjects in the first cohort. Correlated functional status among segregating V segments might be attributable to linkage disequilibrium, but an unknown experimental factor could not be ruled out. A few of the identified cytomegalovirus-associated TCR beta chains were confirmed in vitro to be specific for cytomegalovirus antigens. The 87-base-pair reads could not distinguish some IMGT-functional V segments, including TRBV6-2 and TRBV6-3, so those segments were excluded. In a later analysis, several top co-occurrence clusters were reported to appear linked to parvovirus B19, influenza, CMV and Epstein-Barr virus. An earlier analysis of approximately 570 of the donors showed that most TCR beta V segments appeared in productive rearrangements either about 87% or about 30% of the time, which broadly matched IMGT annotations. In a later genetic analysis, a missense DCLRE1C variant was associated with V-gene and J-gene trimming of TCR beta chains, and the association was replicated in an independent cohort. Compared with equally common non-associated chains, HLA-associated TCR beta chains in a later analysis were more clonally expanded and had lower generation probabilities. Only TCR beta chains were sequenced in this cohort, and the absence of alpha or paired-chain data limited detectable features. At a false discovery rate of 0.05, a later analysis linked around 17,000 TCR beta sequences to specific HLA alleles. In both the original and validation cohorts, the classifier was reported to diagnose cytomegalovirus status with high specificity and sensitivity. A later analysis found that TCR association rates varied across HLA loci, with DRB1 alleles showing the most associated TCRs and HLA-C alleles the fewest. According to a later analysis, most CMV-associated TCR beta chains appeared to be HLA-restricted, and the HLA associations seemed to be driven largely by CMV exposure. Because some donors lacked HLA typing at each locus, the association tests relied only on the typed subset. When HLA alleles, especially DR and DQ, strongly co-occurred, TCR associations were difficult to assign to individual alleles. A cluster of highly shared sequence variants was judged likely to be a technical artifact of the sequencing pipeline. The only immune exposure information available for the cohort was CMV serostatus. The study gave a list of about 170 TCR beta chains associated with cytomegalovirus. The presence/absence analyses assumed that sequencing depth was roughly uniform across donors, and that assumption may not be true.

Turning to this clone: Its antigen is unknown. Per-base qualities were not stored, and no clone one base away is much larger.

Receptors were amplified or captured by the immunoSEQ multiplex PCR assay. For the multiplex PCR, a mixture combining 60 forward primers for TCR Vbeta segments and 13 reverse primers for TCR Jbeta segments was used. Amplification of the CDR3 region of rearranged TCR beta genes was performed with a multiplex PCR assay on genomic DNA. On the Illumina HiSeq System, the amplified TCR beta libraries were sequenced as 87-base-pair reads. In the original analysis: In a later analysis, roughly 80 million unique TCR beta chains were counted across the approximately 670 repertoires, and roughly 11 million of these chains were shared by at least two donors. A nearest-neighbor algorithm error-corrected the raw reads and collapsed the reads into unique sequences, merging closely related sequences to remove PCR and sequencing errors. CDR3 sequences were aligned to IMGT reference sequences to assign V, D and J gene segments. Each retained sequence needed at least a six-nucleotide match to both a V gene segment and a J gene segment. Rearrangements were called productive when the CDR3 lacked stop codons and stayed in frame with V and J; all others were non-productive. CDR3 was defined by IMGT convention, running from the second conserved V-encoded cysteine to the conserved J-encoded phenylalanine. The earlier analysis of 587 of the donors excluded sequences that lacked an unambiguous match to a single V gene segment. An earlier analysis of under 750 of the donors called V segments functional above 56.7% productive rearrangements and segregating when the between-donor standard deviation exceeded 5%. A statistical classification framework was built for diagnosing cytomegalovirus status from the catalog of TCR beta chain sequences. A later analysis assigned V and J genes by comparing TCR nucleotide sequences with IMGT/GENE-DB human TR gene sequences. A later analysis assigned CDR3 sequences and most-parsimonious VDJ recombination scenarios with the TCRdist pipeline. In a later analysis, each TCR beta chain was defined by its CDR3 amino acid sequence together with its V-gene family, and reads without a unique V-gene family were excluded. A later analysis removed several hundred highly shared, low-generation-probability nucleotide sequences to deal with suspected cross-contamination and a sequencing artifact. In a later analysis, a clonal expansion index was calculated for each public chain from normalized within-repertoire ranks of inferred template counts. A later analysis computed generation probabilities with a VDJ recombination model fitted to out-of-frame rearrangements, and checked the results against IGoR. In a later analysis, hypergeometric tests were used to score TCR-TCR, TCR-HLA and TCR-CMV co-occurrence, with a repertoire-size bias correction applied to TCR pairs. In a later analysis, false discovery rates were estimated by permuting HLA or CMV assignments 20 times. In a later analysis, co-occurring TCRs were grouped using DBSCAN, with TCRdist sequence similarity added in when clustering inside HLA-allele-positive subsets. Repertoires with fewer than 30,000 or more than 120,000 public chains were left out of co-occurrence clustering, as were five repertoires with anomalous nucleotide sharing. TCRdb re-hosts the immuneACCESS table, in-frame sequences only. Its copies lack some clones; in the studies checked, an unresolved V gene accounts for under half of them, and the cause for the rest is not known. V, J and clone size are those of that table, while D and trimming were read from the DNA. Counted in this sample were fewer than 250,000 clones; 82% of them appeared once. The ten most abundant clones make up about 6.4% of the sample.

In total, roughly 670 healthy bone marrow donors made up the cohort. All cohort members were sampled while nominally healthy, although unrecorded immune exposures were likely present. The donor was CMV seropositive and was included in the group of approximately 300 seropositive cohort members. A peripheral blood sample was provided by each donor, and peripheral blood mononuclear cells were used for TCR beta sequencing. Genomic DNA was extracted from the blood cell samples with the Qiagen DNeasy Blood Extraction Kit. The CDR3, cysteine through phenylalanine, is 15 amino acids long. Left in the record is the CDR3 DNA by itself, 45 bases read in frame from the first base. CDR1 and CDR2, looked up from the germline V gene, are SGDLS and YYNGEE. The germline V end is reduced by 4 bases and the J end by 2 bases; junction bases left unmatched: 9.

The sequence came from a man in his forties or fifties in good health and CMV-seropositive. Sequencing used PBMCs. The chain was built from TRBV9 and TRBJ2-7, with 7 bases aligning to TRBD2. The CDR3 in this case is CASSLGWDYTYEQYF. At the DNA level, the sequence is TGTGCCAGCAGCTTAGGTTGGGACTACACCTACGAGCAGTACTTC.